What follows are 14 T cell receptor beta chains derived from one specimen sequenced in a study of T cell responses to AZD1222 COVID-19 vaccine (dated by TCRdb to the early 2020s). The time point label, as the study defines it: baseline before first vaccination. Library construction relied on the immunoSEQ multiplex PCR assay. In TCRdb, the immuneACCESS table is reduced to in-frame sequences with V and J assigned. These tables do not hold every clone; where another copy was compared, an unresolved V gene accounts for under half, and the others remain unexplained. The sample has about 82,000 clones on record, just under 90% of them singletons. Of the sample, roughly 5.6% falls within the top ten clones. Sequencing used peripheral blood, obtained on day 0 of AZD1222 vaccination. These receptors were obtained from an adult in good health.

The rearrangement links TRBV4-2 to TRBJ2-7, with D possibly matching TRBD1 (6 bases). CDR3 length equals 17 residues. V gave up 2 bases and J gave up 0 bases, with 17 bases separating them. Germline CDR1 LGHNA, CDR2 YNFKEQ. The CDR3 loop is CASSQSTGTPTSYEQYF. CDR3 coding DNA: TGTGCCAGCAGCCAATCAACCGGGACACCCACCTCCTACGAGCAGTACTTC.

This rearrangement joins TRBV5-4 to TRBJ1-1, with D unresolved. This CDR3 has 14 residues. V was pared by 4 bases and J by 3 bases, with 13 bases between. Looked up from germline, CDR1 is SGHNT and CDR2 is YYREEE (reference sequence). This chain's CDR3 is CASSLRGPYTEAFF. Written as DNA, the CDR3 is TGTGCCAGCAGCCTTAGAGGTCCATACACTGAAGCTTTCTTT.

The genes are TRBV4-1 and TRBJ2-1, with 8 bases fitting TRBD1. J gave up 1 base and V 4 bases, and 6 bases lay outside the gene matches. This CDR3 is 16 amino acids long. Germline V CDR1 and CDR2: MGHRA, YSYEKL. For the CDR3, the DNA is TGCGCCAGCAGCCGAACGGACAGGGTATCCTACAATGAGCAGTTCTTC. It is translated as CASSRTDRVSYNEQFF.

The chain has TRBV7-6 and TRBJ2-1; 7 bases map to TRBD2. Trimming at V came to 2 bases and at J to 5 bases, leaving 6 bases not matched to a gene. CDR3 length: 15 amino acids. The germline V gene has CDR1 SGHVS and CDR2 FNYEAQ. The CDR3 bases are TGTGCCAGCAGCTTAACGAGCGGGAATAACAATGAGCAGTTCTTC. It is translated as CASSLTSGNNNEQFF.

The chain recombines TRBV3-1 (or the pseudogene TRBV3-2) with TRBJ2-3; D is ambiguous. The V gene lost 5 bases and the J gene lost 0 bases, with 3 bases spanning the gap. This CDR3 has 12 amino acids. Per the germline V gene, CDR1 is LGHDT and CDR2 is YNNKEL (reference sequence). For the CDR3, the DNA is TGTGCCAGCAGCTTTAGCACAGATACGCAGTATTTT. This codes for CASSFSTDTQYF.

The chain couples TRBV6-5 to TRBJ2-2; 11 bases fit TRBD2. Germline V gene sequence: CDR1 MNHEY, CDR2 SVGAGI. The ends lost 7 bases at V and 7 bases at J; junction bases unmatched: 8. The CDR3 runs 15 residues. DNA of the CDR3: TGTGCCAGCATTACACGCCTAGCGGGGGGCGGGGAGCTGTTTTTT. Protein product: CASITRLAGGGELFF.

This chain uses TRBV7-9 with TRBJ2-5, with D perhaps matching TRBD1 (5 bases). In germline, CDR1 is SEHNR, CDR2 FQNEAQ (reference sequence). The CDR3 totals 15 residues. The V gene lost 2 bases and the J gene lost 0 bases, with 10 bases spanning the gap. Written as DNA, the CDR3 is TGTGCCAGCAGCTTACAGACAGCCTACCAAGAGACCCAGTACTTC. Translated: CASSLQTAYQETQYF.

This chain uses TRBV4-1 with TRBJ1-3, with TRBD1 identical over 7 bases. This CDR3 has 16 amino acids. Germline trimming cut 1 base from V and 3 bases from J; bases unmatched to any gene: 6. Per germline, CDR1 MGHRA and CDR2 YSYEKL. The CDR3, as DNA: TGCGCCAGCAGCCAAGGAGACAGGGTCAATGGAAACACCATATATTTT. This sequence encodes CASSQGDRVNGNTIYF.

The chain is built from TRBV5-1 and TRBJ1-1; possible D gene TRBD1, 6 bases. CDR1 SGHRS and CDR2 YFSETQ come from the germline V gene. CDR3 length equals 14 residues. V lost 4 bases and J 1 base, leaving 11 bases between the germline ends. The CDR3 region is CASSRWTANTEAFF. The DNA for the CDR3 is TGCGCCAGCAGCCGCTGGACAGCGAACACTGAAGCTTTCTTT.

The chain carries TRBV2 and TRBJ1-6; 10 positions match TRBD1. With 3 bases clipped from V and 7 bases from J, the junction kept 9 bases outside the gene matches. Germline V gene sequence: CDR1 SNHLY, CDR2 FYNNEI. The CDR3 sequence is 17 residues long. The CDR3, as DNA: TGTGCCAGCAGTGAGGGGACAGGGGTTTTCGGGAATTCACCCCTCCACTTT. Amino acids: CASSEGTGVFGNSPLHF.

V and J are TRBV5-6 and TRBJ1-1; D gene ambiguous. There are 12 residues in the CDR3. Germline values: CDR1 SGHDT, CDR2 YYEEEE. V lost 4 bases to trimming and J lost 6 bases, with 10 bases between them. The CDR3 loop is CASSPGRAEAFF. In DNA, the CDR3 is TGTGCCAGCAGCCCCGGACGGGCTGAAGCTTTCTTT.

This chain joins TRBV30 and TRBJ2-3; D unresolved. The CDR3 totals 12 residues. The V gene lost 3 bases and the J gene lost 3 bases, with 7 bases spanning the gap. From germline, CDR1 is GTSNPN and CDR2 SVGIG (reference sequence). The DNA of the CDR3 is TGTGCCTGGAGCATCGGGACAGATACGCAGTATTTT. Residues: CAWSIGTDTQYF. Together with reference TRBV30 and TRBJ2-3, the CDR3 gives the full variable domain: SQTIHQWPATLVQPVGSPLSLECTVEGTSNPNLYWYRQAAGRGLQLLFYSVGIGQISSEVPQNLSASRPQDRQFILSSKKLLLSDSGFYLCAWSIGTDTQYFGPGTRLTVL.

The V and J genes are TRBV27 and TRBJ2-7; 12 nucleotides agree with TRBD1. The J segment lost 4 bases and the V segment lost 5 bases, leaving 18 bases of the junction unmatched. The CDR3 length is 19 residues. Germline CDR1 is MNHEY and CDR2 is SMNVEV (reference sequence). The CDR3 here is CASSPPSYGGTGGDYEQYF. DNA for the CDR3: TGTGCCAGCAGTCCCCCCTCCTATGGCGGGACAGGGGGCGATTACGAGCAGTACTTC.

This sequence joins TRBV9 and TRBJ2-7; 7 nucleotides line up with TRBD1. V was clipped by 3 bases and J by 1 base; unmatched bases: 4. Germline loops: CDR1 SGDLS, CDR2 YYNGEE. The CDR3 spans 14 residues. The CDR3 loop is CASSARGTSYEQYF. For the CDR3, the DNA is TGTGCCAGCAGCGCCAGGGGGACATCCTACGAGCAGTACTTC.